The entry below describes one TCR beta chain. This clone has more than one count but fewer than ten. It lacks a known antigen. No quality values exist for individual bases; no much larger clone is one base distant. This sample is drawn from a study of blood T cell repertoires in COVID-19 (dated by TCRdb to 2018 to 2020). Looking at the study overall: Collaborator samples came from the United States, Italy and Spain and covered acute and convalescent phases of COVID-19. The prospective study material was composed of cDNA or gDNA derived from T cells, B-cell-depleted T cells, or PBMCs. Deeply sampled blood TCRbeta repertoires from subjects exposed to, actively infected with, or recovered from COVID-19 were included in the dataset. The repertoires were released in a freely available public database intended as a resource for research on the immune response to SARS-CoV-2. Samples were obtained from the ongoing ImmuneRACE study (first 160 participants) and from approximately 1,200 subjects provided by 6 global collaborators. Nearly every sample came with metadata listing a de-identified subject ID, COVID-19 status, age in years and sex. Where available, HLA class I and class II types were taken from metadata supplied by the sample provider and were not determined by assay-based typing. Overall study outcomes, separate from this receptor: The amount of clinical and demographic metadata varied by source and participant and was provided uncurated.

Participants in the prospective study were enrolled through a virtual design, were aged roughly 18 to 100 years, and lived in approximately 25 United States geographic areas. In the prospective study, cohorts were assigned on the basis of participant-reported clinical history obtained from a screening survey and a study questionnaire. Exposed participants had been in contact, within 2 weeks of entering the study, with a person who had a PCR-confirmed or clinician-diagnosed case of COVID-19. Each participant in the prospective study had whole blood, serum and a nasopharyngeal or oropharyngeal swab collected by mobile phlebotomists. Participants in the prospective study had the option to provide additional blood draws and questionnaires over a roughly two-month period. Before DNA extraction, prospective study blood samples were shipped either frozen or at room temperature. Reading from cysteine to phenylalanine, the CDR3 counts 15 amino acids. Only CDR3 DNA is held: 45 bases, read in frame from base 1. The germline V gene (reference sequence) supplies CDR1 SGHNT and CDR2 YYREEE. The junction shows trimming of 5 bases on V and 3 bases on J, and the gene matches do not reach 5 bases of it.

TCRbeta CDR3 regions were amplified from genomic DNA by means of the immunoSEQ Assay, a bias-controlled multiplex PCR. Turning to the authors' computational methods: The number of nucleated cells in each sample was estimated from the amplification of reference gene primers within the assay. To quantify the absolute abundance of each unique TCRbeta CDR3 rearrangement, sequence reads were collapsed and filtered. For each sample, productive Simpson clonality was calculated as the square root of Simpson's diversity index across productive rearrangements. TCRdb's version of the immuneACCESS table is confined to in-frame rearrangements and falls short of the full clone set. An unresolved V gene accounts for under half of the shortfall where checked; the remainder is of unknown origin. V, J and clone size derive from that table, while D and trimming were established from the DNA sequence. This sample gives roughly 270,000 clones in total; roughly four fifths of them show up just once. The ten top clones hold about 5% of the sample.

Sequencing was done on a sample of PBMCs or T cells enriched from blood (not recorded which). Recombination connected TRBV5-4 to TRBJ2-2, and 9 junctional nucleotides match TRBD2. The origin of this receptor is a man aged 40-55 years who had been exposed to COVID-19. The DNA is TGTGCCAGCAGAACCGGGACTAGCTACACCGGGGAGCTGTTTTTT. Its product reads: CASRTGTSYTGELFF.